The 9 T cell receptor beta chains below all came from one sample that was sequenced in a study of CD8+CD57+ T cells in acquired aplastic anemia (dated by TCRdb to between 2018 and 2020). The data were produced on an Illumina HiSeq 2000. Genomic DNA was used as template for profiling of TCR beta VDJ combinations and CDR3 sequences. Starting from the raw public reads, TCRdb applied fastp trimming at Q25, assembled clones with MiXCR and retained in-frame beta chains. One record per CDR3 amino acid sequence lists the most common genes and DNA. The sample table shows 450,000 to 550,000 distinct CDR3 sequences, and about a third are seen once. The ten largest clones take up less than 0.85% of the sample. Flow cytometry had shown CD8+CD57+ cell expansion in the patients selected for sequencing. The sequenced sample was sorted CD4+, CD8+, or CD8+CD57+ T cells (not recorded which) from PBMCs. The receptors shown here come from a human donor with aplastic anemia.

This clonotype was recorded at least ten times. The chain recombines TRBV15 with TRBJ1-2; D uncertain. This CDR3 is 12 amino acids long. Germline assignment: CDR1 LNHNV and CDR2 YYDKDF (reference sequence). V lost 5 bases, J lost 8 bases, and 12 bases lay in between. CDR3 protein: CATSSRARGYTF. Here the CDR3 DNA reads TGTGCCACCAGCTCACGGGCCAGAGGCTACACCTTC.

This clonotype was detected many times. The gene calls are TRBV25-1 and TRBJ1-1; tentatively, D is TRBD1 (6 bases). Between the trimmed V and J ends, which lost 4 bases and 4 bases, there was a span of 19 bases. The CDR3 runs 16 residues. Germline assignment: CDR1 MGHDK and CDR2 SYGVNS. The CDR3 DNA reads TGTGCCAGCAGTGTATTTGGTGGGGGGCTAGGCACTGAAGCTTTCTTT. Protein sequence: CASSVFGGGLGTEAFF.

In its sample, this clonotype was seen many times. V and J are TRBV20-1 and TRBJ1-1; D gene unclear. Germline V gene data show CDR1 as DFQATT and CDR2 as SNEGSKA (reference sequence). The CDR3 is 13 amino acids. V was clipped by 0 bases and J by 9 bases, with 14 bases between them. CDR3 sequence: CSARDLVGDQAFF. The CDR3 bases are TGCAGTGCTAGAGATCTCGTCGGGGATCAAGCTTTCTTT.

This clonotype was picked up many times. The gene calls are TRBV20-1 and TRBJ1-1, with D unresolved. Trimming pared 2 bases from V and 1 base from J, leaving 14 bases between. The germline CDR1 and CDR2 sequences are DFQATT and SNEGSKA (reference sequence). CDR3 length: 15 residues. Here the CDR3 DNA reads TGCAGTGCTAGATCTTTAGGGCAGACGAACACTGAAGCTTTCTTT. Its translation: CSARSLGQTNTEAFF.

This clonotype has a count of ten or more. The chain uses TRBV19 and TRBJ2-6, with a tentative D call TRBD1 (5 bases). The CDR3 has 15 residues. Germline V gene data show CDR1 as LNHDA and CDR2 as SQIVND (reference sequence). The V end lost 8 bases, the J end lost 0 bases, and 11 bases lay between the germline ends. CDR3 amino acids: CASQTAPSGANVLTF. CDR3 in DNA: TGTGCCAGTCAGACAGCTCCCTCTGGGGCCAACGTCCTGACTTTC.

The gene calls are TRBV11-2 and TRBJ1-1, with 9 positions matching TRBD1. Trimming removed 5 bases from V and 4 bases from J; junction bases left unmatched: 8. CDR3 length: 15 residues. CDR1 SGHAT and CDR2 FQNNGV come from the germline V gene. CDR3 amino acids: CASSTPQGAGTEAFF. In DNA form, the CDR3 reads TGTGCCAGCAGCACACCACAGGGGGCTGGCACTGAAGCTTTCTTT.

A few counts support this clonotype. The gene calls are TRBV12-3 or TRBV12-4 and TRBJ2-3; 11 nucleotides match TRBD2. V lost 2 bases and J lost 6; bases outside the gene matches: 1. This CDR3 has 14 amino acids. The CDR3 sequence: CASSLSSGGDTQYF. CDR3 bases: TGTGCCAGCAGTTTATCTAGCGGGGGGGATACGCAGTATTTT.

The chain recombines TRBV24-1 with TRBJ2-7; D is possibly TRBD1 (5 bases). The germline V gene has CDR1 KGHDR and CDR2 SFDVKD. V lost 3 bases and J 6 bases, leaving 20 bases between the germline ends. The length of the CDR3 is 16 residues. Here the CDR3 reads CATSDGPARVISEQYF. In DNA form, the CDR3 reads TGTGCCACCAGTGATGGTCCGGCCAGGGTAATTAGCGAGCAGTACTTC.

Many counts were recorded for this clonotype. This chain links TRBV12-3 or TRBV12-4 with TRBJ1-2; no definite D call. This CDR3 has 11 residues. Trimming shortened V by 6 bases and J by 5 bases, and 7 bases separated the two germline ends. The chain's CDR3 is CASSHAYGYTF. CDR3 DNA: TGTGCCAGCAGCCACGCATATGGCTACACCTTC.